This TCR beta chain was captured in a study of cytomegalovirus exposure and HLA in healthy donors. Study context: Ancestry clustering placed about 86% of roughly 400 genotyped donors in the Caucasian-associated cluster.

CDR1 is SGHRS and CDR2 is YFSETQ in the germline V gene. The CDR3 contains 14 residues. J lost 7 bases, V lost 4 bases, and 6 bases had no gene match. Sampled while nominally healthy, donors likely had unrecorded immune exposures. The PCR made use of 60 Vbeta and 13 Jbeta primers. The assay was immunoSEQ multiplex PCR, and TCRdb's table has in-frame clones only and misses some. This table has about 120,000 clones, under 80% appearing once. Whole-study findings and limits: Researchers counted 150 to 200 TCR beta chains as cytomegalovirus-associated.

A few counts support this clone. What it binds is unknown. The gene calls are TRBV5-1 and TRBJ1-5, with 9 bases that match TRBD1. The TCR was taken from a man aged 55 to 70 in good health and CMV-seropositive. Material for sequencing was PBMCs. CDR3 protein: CASSARTGAQPQHF. CDR3 DNA: TGCGCCAGCAGCGCCAGGACAGGGGCCCAGCCCCAGCATTTT.